These T cell receptor beta chains were read from a single sample in a study of blood T cells in healthy people across ages. One entry per CDR3 protein results from TCRdb running MiXCR on the 5' RACE reads. Among approximately 960,000 distinct CDR3 sequences listed, 25% to 30% were seen once. These data were also filed under a second study, of T cells of mothers and their children.

Sequencing was performed on blood. The origin of the receptors is a woman between 40 and 50 years old in good health. Both conserved end residues are part of each CDR3. The D gene is left open where the match is weak. A row's size may be missing; if present it is once, few, many or a size class.

size,D,J,V,DNA,CDR3
many,-,TRBJ2-7,TRBV27,TGTGCCAGCAGTCCTCAGGCAGGTTCCTACGAGCAGTACTTC,CASSPQAGSYEQYF
-,-,TRBJ2-1,TRBV20-1,TGCAGTGGGGGGATAGATTACAATGAGCAGTTCTTC,CSGGIDYNEQFF
-,TRBD1,TRBJ1-5,TRBV20-1,TGCAGTGCTGGACAGGGAGGGGGCAATCAGCCCCAGCATTTT,CSAGQGGGNQPQHF
few,-,TRBJ2-3,TRBV6-6,TGTGCCAGCAGTACCGGGACCACGGCAGATACGCAGTATTTT,CASSTGTTADTQYF
-,-,TRBJ2-2,TRBV27,TGTGCCAGCAGTTTAACCGGGACAAGCACCGGGGAGCTGTTTTTT,CASSLTGTSTGELFF
-,TRBD1,TRBJ2-7,TRBV28,TGTGTCAGCAGTGAACACGGGACAGCCTCCTACGAGCAGTACTTC,CVSSEHGTASYEQYF
-,-,TRBJ2-1,TRBV28,TGTGCCAGCAGCCCTGGGACGGTCCAGCAGTTCTTC,CASSPGTVQQFF
-,-,TRBJ1-6,TRBV7-2,TGTGCCAGCAGCTTAGAGGGGGAAATGAATTCACCCCTCCACTTT,CASSLEGEMNSPLHF
-,-,TRBJ2-3,TRBV28,TGTGCCAGCAGCCGAACCGGGGTGAGGGGCGATACGCAGTATTTT,CASSRTGVRGDTQYF
few,-,TRBJ2-3,TRBV10-3,TGTGCCATCAGTGAGACCGCGGGGCCTACGCAGTATTTT,CAISETAGPTQYF
-,-,TRBJ2-1,TRBV5-6,TGTGCCAGCAGCTGGGTAGGGGACCTCCTCTCCTACAATGAGCAGTTCTTC,CASSWVGDLLSYNEQFF
-,TRBD2,TRBJ2-3,TRBV5-4,TGTGCCAGCAGGGGACGGGGGGGCACAGATACGCAGTATTTT,CASRGRGGTDTQYF
many,-,TRBJ2-1,TRBV4-3,TGCGCCAGCAGCCCAACGTGGGGCAGGGTAGGTAGAAATGAGCAGTTCTTC,CASSPTWGRVGRNEQFF
few,-,TRBJ2-5,TRBV4-3,TGCGCCAGCAGCCTAGATCGCCGAGGGGGAGAGACCCAGTACTTC,CASSLDRRGGETQYF
-,TRBD1,TRBJ1-2,TRBV30,TGTGCCTGGAGATCCATACAGGGGGTGGATGGCTACACCTTC,CAWRSIQGVDGYTF
many,-,TRBJ2-4,TRBV20-1,TGCAGTGCTAGATCCGGACTAGCCAAAAACATTCAGTACTTC,CSARSGLAKNIQYF
-,TRBD1,TRBJ2-3,TRBV5-1,TGCGCCAGCAGCTCGGGACGACAGGGGGCGACAGATACGCAGTATTTT,CASSSGRQGATDTQYF
-,TRBD1,TRBJ1-4,TRBV5-5,TGTGCCAGCAGCTCGGGACAGTTGGCGGAAAAACTGTTTTTT,CASSSGQLAEKLFF
many,-,TRBJ2-3,TRBV20-1,TGCAGTGCCTGGACTCCCGGGGGAGATACGCAGTATTTT,CSAWTPGGDTQYF
once,-,TRBJ2-1,TRBV20-1,TGCAGTGCTAGCCAGAGTAACTACAATGAGCAGTTCTTC,CSASQSNYNEQFF
-,TRBD1,TRBJ1-3,TRBV7-2,TGTGCCAGCAGCTTAAGGGACAGGGCTATCAACTCTGGAAACACCATATATTTT,CASSLRDRAINSGNTIYF
-,TRBD1,TRBJ2-1,TRBV4-1,TGCGCCAGCAGCCCACAGGGGGCGATCTACAATGAGCAGTTCTTC,CASSPQGAIYNEQFF
-,-,TRBJ2-3,TRBV12-3/TRBV12-4,TGTGCCAGCAGCCCTGGGGCATATAGGGGCACAGATACGCAGTATTTT,CASSPGAYRGTDTQYF
many,-,TRBJ2-7,TRBV20-1,TGCAGTGCTAGAACGGCGGAGGGGACTTACGAGCAGTACTTC,CSARTAEGTYEQYF
few,-,TRBJ1-1,TRBV6-1,TGTGCCAGCAGTGAGCGGGACAACACTGAAGCTTTCTTT,CASSERDNTEAFF
many,-,TRBJ2-6,TRBV7-6,TGTGCCAGCCACCGAGGGGCTCCTGGGGCCAACGTCCTGACTTTC,CASHRGAPGANVLTF
few,TRBD2,TRBJ2-1,TRBV5-1,TGCGCCAGCAGCTTGGTCCGGCTAGCGGGGGAAACCCTATACAATGAGCAGTTCTTC,CASSLVRLAGETLYNEQFF
many,-,TRBJ2-1,TRBV20-1,TGCAGTGCTAGAGTGTCGTACAATGAGCAGTTCTTC,CSARVSYNEQFF
once,-,TRBJ2-5,TRBV7-7,TGTGCCAGCAGCTTAATGATAGGGGGGGTGAATGAGCAGTACTTC,CASSLMIGGVNEQYF
many,TRBD1,TRBJ2-4,TRBV7-9,TGTGCCAGCAGCTCCCCACAGGGGAACAACATTCAGTACTTC,CASSSPQGNNIQYF
-,TRBD2,TRBJ2-1,TRBV9,TGTGCCAGCAGCCCCCGCCTGACTAGCGGGGGGCACAATGAGCAGTTCTTC,CASSPRLTSGGHNEQFF
-,-,TRBJ1-1,TRBV6-5,TGTGCCAGCACCTTAGGCGTGGAAGCTTTCTTT,CASTLGVEAFF
-,-,TRBJ2-7,TRBV5-1,TGCGCCAGCAGCCTGCATGGGTCCTACGAGCAGTACTTC,CASSLHGSYEQYF
-,-,TRBJ2-4,TRBV2,TGTGCCAGCAGAGGGGAGGAGGACAAAAACATTCAGTACTTC,CASRGEEDKNIQYF
few,TRBD1,TRBJ2-5,TRBV3-1,TGTGCCAGCAGCCCCTGGACAGGGAAAGAGACCCAGTACTTC,CASSPWTGKETQYF